This T cell receptor (beta chain) was retrieved from a study of OX40 agonist ivuxolimab in advanced cancers. At the level of the study: An anti-OX40 (CD134) antibody with agonistic activity, ivuxolimab, was administered to patients.

The germline V gene encodes CDR1 ENHRY and CDR2 SYGVKD. J gave up 0 bases and V 4 bases, and 4 bases lay outside the gene matches. The CDR3 length is 15 residues. Sequencing was performed with immunoSEQ multiplex PCR; in TCRdb, only in-frame clones are kept and a portion is missing. Of approximately 30,000 clones in the sample, roughly 77% were seen once. Sequencing used CD4+ or CD8+ T cells sorted from blood, obtained in a trial of the OX40 agonist ivuxolimab. This receptor was identified in an adult with an advanced solid tumor such as melanoma, head and neck, liver or kidney cancer. V and J are TRBV10-3 and TRBJ1-1; TRBD1 agrees at 8 bases. The CDR3 nucleotides read TGTGCCATCAGTGTGGACAGGGCGTTGAACACTGAAGCTTTCTTT. This gives the protein CAISVDRALNTEAFF.